This is a list of T cell receptor beta chains from one sample in a study of identical twins. From the 5' RACE reads, TCRdb called clonotypes with MiXCR, one entry per CDR3 protein. Of roughly 630,000 distinct CDR3 sequences listed, roughly 7.1% are singletons. This same sample was also taken into another study, of yellow fever vaccine responses in identical twins.

Sequencing was performed on PBMCs. These receptor sequences come from a woman aged 18-29 years in good health. Both conserved end residues are part of each CDR3. Each record gives: clone size, V gene, CDR3 protein. Not every row has a clone size; where given, it reads once, few, many or a size class.

few	TRBV7-6	CASSRLAGDQYNEQFF
many	TRBV4-1	CASSHQVIMNTEAFF
few	TRBV18	CASSNDGEQYF
few	TRBV5-1	CASSPDGYTEAFF
few	TRBV28	CASSSLSGRWETQYF
many	TRBV5-1	CASSLAGGGEKLFF
-	TRBV27	CASSLRGEYGYTF
few	TRBV15	CATAPRDRAYEQYF
-	TRBV11-2	CASSRKQGMNEKLFF
-	TRBV9	CASSVGSSGSGDTQYF
few	TRBV12-3/TRBV12-4	CASSPVAGGRDEQFF
many	TRBV5-1	CASSGGQATSGANVLTF
-	TRBV10-3	CAISESTPGTGELFF
many	TRBV6-1	CASSEAAANTGELFF
-	TRBV11-3	CASSPPSGRETQYF
-	TRBV12-3/TRBV12-4	CATSPALISSYEQYF
many	TRBV3-1	CASSLQEGGYTF
many	TRBV5-5	CASSLEPGTSGHQETQYF
many	TRBV5-6	CASSSTDRRYEQYF
many	TRBV27	CASSVGTTTYQETQYF
many	TRBV6-1	CAGDRTGEGSRELFF
few	TRBV12-3/TRBV12-4	CASSMSYFSQGRTDTQYF
many	TRBV7-8	CASSSRGGHQDTQYF
many	TRBV12-3/TRBV12-4	CASSGLAGGHTGELFF
few	TRBV12-3/TRBV12-4	CASSPPLGLAGGSSTGELFF
many	TRBV2	CASKEDTGELFF
-	TRBV7-6	CASSFQGPNTEAFF
few	TRBV28	CASSLMGPQFF
few	TRBV29-1	CSVGEGVRGHEFF
few	TRBV6-5	CASSYSIRVGEAFF
many	TRBV20-1	CSARGLTYEQYF
many	TRBV7-9	CASSLSADRGRTDTQYF
few	TRBV11-2	CASSLASPDGYTF
few	TRBV3-1	CASSPRGGADLRRGYTF
many	TRBV20-1	CSASGSGANVLTF
many	TRBV5-1	CASSWGSQMNTEAFF
many	TRBV12-3/TRBV12-4	CASSLLQWENTEAFF
few	TRBV5-1	CASSLGRREGYTF
few	TRBV6-2/TRBV6-3	CASSRANTDTQYF
few	TRBV5-1	CASSLVGDTRHTDTQYF
many	TRBV20-1	CSALGLPETQYF